The rows below give T cell receptor beta chains drawn from one sample of a study of blood T cells in healthy people across ages. Via MiXCR, TCRdb re-called the 5' RACE reads, giving one row per CDR3 protein. The sample lists about 570,000 distinct CDR3 sequences, 25% to 30% occurring once. The sample comprised blood. These receptors were collected from a woman aged 65 to 85 in good health. Both conserved end residues are trimmed from each CDR3. D genes are given only for firm matches. Clone size is shown for a subset of rows, as once, few, many or a class of expanded clone.

cdr3_aa | cdr3_length | d_call | v_call | clone_size | j_call
ASSLGVWTEAF | 11 | . | TRBV5-1 | few | TRBJ1-1
ASSSSGTKAF | 10 | . | TRBV6-9 | few | TRBJ1-1
ASSLLDMATQY | 11 | . | TRBV3-1 | . | TRBJ2-3
ASSVGGALSYEQY | 13 | . | TRBV9 | few | TRBJ2-7
ASSPSPTGEETQY | 13 | TRBD1 | TRBV5-5 | few | TRBJ2-5
ASSFSGGQETQY | 12 | TRBD2 | TRBV5-1 | many | TRBJ2-5
ASSQNRGTPNIQY | 13 | . | TRBV12-3/TRBV12-4 | . | TRBJ2-4
ASSQCRPARSTDTQY | 15 | . | TRBV3-1 | . | TRBJ2-3
ASSPGRTGMETQY | 13 | . | TRBV11-1 | few | TRBJ2-5
ASTNRGLEQPQH | 12 | TRBD1 | TRBV6-6 | few | TRBJ1-5